The 24 T cell receptor beta chains presented below share a single source sample, sequenced in a study of CXCR3-negative and CXCR3-positive naive CD8 T cells. cDNA libraries for TRB were generated by 5' RACE incorporating UMI labels. TCRdb re-called the 5' RACE reads and catalogs CDR3 proteins one per entry, DNA excluded. This sample lists about 38,000 distinct CDR3 sequences; its ten largest clones have roughly 15%. The sequenced sample was memory CD8+ T cells from blood. These receptors were obtained from a human donor in good health. Some clones in this sample may be carry-over from other donors' samples.

Here the CDR3 reads CASTLGGSSYNEQFF. The chain links TRBV27 to TRBJ2-1; TCRdb names TRBD2, which stays unverified in the absence of DNA. The CDR3 is 15 amino acids. The germline V gene encodes CDR1 MNHEY and CDR2 SMNVEV (reference sequence).

The chain couples TRBV5-1 to TRBJ2-7; there is no DNA to check the TCRdb D call of TRBD2. There are 15 residues in the CDR3. Germline V gene data show CDR1 as SGHRS and CDR2 as YFSETQ. The CDR3 loop is CASSLRTSGSYEQYF.

The V gene is TRBV7-3, the J gene TRBJ2-1; TCRdb proposes TRBD1, but this gene call is untestable without DNA. CDR1 is SGHTA, CDR2 FQGTGA, per germline. This CDR3 is built from 15 residues. CDR3 residues: CASRLQGSSYNEQFF.

CDR3 in amino acids: CASSDSYGADTQYF. The genes are TRBV6-4 and TRBJ2-3. The CDR3 runs to 14 residues. Per the germline V gene, CDR1 is MRHNA and CDR2 is SNTAGT.

The chain is built from TRBV6-2 or TRBV6-3 and TRBJ2-3; with no DNA, the TCRdb D assignment of TRBD2 cannot be verified. The CDR3 contains 14 residues. Germline lookup yields CDR1 MNHEY and CDR2 SVGEGT. The CDR3 reads CASSPRTSYDTQYF.

The rearrangement links TRBV5-1 to TRBJ2-1; lacking DNA, the TRBD2 call made by TCRdb goes unchecked. CDR1 and CDR2 from the germline V gene are SGHRS and YFSETQ. This CDR3 is built from 14 residues. This chain's CDR3 is CASTRADRGDEQFF.

The V and J genes are TRBV28 and TRBJ1-1; the TRBD1 assignment by TCRdb is unverifiable without DNA. Germline assignment: CDR1 MDHEN and CDR2 SYDVKM. The CDR3 runs to 14 residues. The CDR3 is CASKRGWGNTEAFF.

The chain employs TRBV29-1 and TRBJ2-1; there is no DNA to check the TCRdb D call of TRBD1. This CDR3 has 17 residues. Germline CDR1 is SQVTM and CDR2 is ANQGSEA. CDR3 region: CSVEDTRGESPYNEQFF.

The CDR3 loop is CAISESVGVYTEAFF. The chain couples TRBV10-3 to TRBJ1-1; TCRdb lists TRBD1, though no DNA is available to test this call. The CDR3 runs to 15 residues. Germline assignment: CDR1 ENHRY and CDR2 SYGVKD.

The CDR3 spells CASSVEGYGYTF. This chain connects TRBV9 to TRBJ1-2; TCRdb outputs TRBD1, but without DNA this stays unchecked. The germline V gene has CDR1 SGDLS and CDR2 YYNGEE. The CDR3 loop spans 12 amino acids.

This clonotype is medium-sized (0.01 to 0.1%) by frequency. The J gene is TRBJ2-7, the V gene TRBV6-6; without DNA, the TCRdb call of TRBD1 cannot be checked. CDR1 is MNHNY, CDR2 SVGAGI, per germline (reference sequence). This CDR3 has 15 amino acids. The CDR3 region is CASSPFRGGGYEQYF.

The chain joins TRBV7-9 to TRBJ2-1; there is no DNA to check the TCRdb D call of TRBD2. Germline CDR1 is SEHNR and CDR2 is FQNEAQ (reference sequence). This CDR3 spans 16 amino acids. This CDR3 is CASSPNSGRAPVEQFF.

This sequence joins TRBV12-3 or TRBV12-4 and TRBJ2-1; the D call from TCRdb, TRBD2, cannot be confirmed without DNA. The CDR3 is 15 amino acids. Here the CDR3 reads CASSPPSGGAVEQFF.

The chain links TRBV7-8 to TRBJ2-5; with no DNA, the TCRdb D assignment of TRBD1 cannot be verified. CDR3 length equals 16 residues. CDR1 and CDR2 from the germline V gene are SGHVS and FQNEAQ. The CDR3 reads CASSSYRDSRQETQYF.

The chain uses TRBV7-9 and TRBJ2-5; TCRdb outputs TRBD1, but without DNA this stays unchecked. From germline, CDR1 is SEHNR and CDR2 FQNEAQ (reference sequence). The CDR3 is made up of 12 amino acids. The chain's CDR3 is CASSEWGETQYF.

V and J are TRBV29-1 and TRBJ2-7; TCRdb's D call of TRBD1 is untestable without DNA. This CDR3 has 13 residues. From germline, CDR1 is SQVTM and CDR2 ANQGSEA. The chain's CDR3 is CSVTGQAPYEQYF.

V gene TRBV12-5 combines with J gene TRBJ2-3; without DNA, the TCRdb call of TRBD2 cannot be checked. The germline V gene has CDR1 LGHNT and CDR2 FRNRAP. The CDR3 covers 15 residues. The CDR3 sequence: CASGPPGLSTDTQYF.

The chain uses TRBV27 and TRBJ2-2. The CDR3 has 15 amino acids. CDR1 and CDR2 (germline): MNHEY, SMNVEV (reference sequence). CDR3 amino acids: CASSLASPNTGELFF.

The chain couples TRBV5-1 to TRBJ2-7; TCRdb outputs TRBD1, but without DNA this stays unchecked. Germline assignment: CDR1 SGHRS and CDR2 YFSETQ. This CDR3 comprises 14 residues. This chain's CDR3 is CASSPGAVSYEQYF.

The chain is built from TRBV7-9 and TRBJ2-2; TCRdb's D gene call, TRBD1, goes unchecked for lack of DNA. Germline V lookup: CDR1 SEHNR, CDR2 FQNEAQ (reference sequence). The CDR3 sequence is 15 residues long. The CDR3 spells CASSESGSRGGELFF. Full variable domain (missing parts from reference TRBV7-9 and TRBJ2-2): DTGVSQNPRHKITKRGQNVTFRCDPISEHNRLYWYRQTLGQGPEFLTYFQNEAQLEKSRLLSDRFSAERPKGSFSTLEIQRTEQGDSAMYLCASSESGSRGGELFFGEGSRLTVL.

The chain links TRBV24-1 to TRBJ2-2; the TCRdb call, TRBD1, lacks DNA for checking. The CDR3 sequence is 14 residues long. From germline, CDR1 is KGHDR and CDR2 SFDVKD. Here the CDR3 reads CATQEDRDTGELFF.

This clonotype is deemed large by its frequency. V and J are TRBV24-1 and TRBJ2-1. This CDR3 has 13 amino acids. Germline V lookup: CDR1 KGHDR, CDR2 SFDVKD. This CDR3 is CATSVAEYNEQFF.

The chain couples TRBV28 to TRBJ2-7. The CDR3 runs to 13 residues. Germline values: CDR1 MDHEN, CDR2 SYDVKM. The chain's CDR3 is CASSLTGFGEQYF.

V gene TRBV4-1 combines with J gene TRBJ2-5. Per the germline V gene, CDR1 is MGHRA and CDR2 is YSYEKL. CDR3 length equals 12 residues. The CDR3 loop is CASSQDRETQYF.